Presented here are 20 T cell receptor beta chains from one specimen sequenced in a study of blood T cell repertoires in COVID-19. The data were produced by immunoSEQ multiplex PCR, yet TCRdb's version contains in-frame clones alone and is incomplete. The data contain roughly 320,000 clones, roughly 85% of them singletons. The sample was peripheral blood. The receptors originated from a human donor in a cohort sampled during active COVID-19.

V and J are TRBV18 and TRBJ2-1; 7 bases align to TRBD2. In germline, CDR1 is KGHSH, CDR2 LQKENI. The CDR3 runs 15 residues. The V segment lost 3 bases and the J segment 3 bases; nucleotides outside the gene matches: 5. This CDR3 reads CASSPFGGDYNEQFF. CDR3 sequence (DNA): TGTGCCAGCTCACCTTTTGGGGGGGACTACAATGAGCAGTTCTTC.

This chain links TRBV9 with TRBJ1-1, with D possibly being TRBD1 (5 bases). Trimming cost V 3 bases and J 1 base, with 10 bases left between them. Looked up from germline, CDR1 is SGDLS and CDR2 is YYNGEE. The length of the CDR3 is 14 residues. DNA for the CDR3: TGTGCCAGCAGCGAGGGGCGGACGAACACTGAAGCTTTCTTT. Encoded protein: CASSEGRTNTEAFF.

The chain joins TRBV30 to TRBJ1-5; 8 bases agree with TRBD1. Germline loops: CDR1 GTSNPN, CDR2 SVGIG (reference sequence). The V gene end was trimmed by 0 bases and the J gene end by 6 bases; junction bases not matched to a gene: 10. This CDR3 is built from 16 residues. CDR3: CAWSVFGQGASQPQHF. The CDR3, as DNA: TGTGCCTGGAGTGTATTCGGGCAGGGGGCAAGTCAGCCCCAGCATTTT.

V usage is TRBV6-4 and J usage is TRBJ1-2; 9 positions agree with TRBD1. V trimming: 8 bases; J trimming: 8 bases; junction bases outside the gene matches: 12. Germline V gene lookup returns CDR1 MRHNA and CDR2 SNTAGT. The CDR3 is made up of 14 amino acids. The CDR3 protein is CASAPGQGVGGYTF. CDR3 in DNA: TGTGCCAGCGCCCCGGGACAGGGTGTCGGGGGCTACACCTTC.

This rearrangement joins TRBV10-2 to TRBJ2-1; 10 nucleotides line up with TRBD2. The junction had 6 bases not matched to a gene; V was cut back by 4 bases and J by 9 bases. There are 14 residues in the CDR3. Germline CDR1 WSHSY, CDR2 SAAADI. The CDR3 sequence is CASSGTSGGGEQFF. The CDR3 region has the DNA TGCGCCAGCAGTGGGACTAGCGGAGGGGGTGAGCAGTTCTTC.

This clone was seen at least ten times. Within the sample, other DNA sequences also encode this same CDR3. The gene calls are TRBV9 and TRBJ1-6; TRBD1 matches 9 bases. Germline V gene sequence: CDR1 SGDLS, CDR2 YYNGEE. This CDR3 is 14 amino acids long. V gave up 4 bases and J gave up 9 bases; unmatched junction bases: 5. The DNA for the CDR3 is TGTGCCAGCAGCACCGGGACAGGGTCTTCACCCCTCCACTTT. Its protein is CASSTGTGSSPLHF.

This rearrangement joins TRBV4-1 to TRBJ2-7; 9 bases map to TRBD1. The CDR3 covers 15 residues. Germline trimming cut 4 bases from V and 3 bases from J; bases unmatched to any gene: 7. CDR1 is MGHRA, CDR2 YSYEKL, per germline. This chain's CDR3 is CASSRETGGFYEQYF. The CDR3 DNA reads TGCGCCAGCAGCCGAGAAACAGGGGGCTTCTACGAGCAGTACTTC.

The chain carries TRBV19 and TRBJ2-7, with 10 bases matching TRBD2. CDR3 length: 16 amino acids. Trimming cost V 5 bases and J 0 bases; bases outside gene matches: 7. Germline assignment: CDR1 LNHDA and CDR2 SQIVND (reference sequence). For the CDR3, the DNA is TGTGCCAGTAGTCGCGCTAGCGGGGGCCACTCCTACGAGCAGTACTTC. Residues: CASSRASGGHSYEQYF.

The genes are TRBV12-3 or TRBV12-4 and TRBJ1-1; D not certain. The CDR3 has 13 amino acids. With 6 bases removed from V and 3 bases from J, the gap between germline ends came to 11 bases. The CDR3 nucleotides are TGTGCCAGCAGCCCAGACGGGTACACTGAAGCTTTCTTT. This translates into CASSPDGYTEAFF.

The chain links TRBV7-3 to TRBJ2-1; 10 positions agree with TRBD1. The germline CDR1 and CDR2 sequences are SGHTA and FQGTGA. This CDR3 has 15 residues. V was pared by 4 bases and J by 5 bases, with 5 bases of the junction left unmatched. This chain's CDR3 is CASSSGTGVNNEQFF. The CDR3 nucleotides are TGTGCCAGCAGCTCCGGGACAGGGGTTAACAATGAGCAGTTCTTC.

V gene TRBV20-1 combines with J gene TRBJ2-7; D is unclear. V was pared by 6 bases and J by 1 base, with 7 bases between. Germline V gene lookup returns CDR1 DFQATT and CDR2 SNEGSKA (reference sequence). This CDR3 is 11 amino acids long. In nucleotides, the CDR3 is TGCAGTGCAACTGGTTCCTACGAGCAGTACTTC. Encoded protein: CSATGSYEQYF.

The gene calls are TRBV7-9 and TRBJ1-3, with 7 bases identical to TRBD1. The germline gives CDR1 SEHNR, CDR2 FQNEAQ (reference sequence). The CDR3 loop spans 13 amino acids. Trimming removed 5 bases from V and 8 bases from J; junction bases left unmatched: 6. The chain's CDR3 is CASSADQGDTIYF. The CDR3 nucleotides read TGTGCCAGCAGCGCGGATCAGGGGGACACCATATATTTT. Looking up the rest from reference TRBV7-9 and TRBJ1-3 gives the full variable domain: DTGVSQNPRHKITKRGQNVTFRCDPISEHNRLYWYRQTLGQGPEFLTYFQNEAQLEKSRLLSDRFSAERPKGSFSTLEIQRTEQGDSAMYLCASSADQGDTIYFGEGSWLTVV.

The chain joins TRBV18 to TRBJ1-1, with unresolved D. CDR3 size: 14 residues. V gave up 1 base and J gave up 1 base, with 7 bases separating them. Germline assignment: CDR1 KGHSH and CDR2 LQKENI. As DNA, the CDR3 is TGTGCCAGCTCACCACAGGGAGGGAACACTGAAGCTTTCTTT. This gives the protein CASSPQGGNTEAFF.

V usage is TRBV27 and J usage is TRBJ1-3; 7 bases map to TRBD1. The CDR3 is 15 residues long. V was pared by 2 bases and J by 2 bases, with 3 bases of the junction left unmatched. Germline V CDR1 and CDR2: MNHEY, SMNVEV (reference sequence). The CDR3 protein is CASSLIGTAGNTIYF. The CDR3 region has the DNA TGTGCCAGCAGTTTAATCGGGACAGCTGGAAACACCATATATTTT.

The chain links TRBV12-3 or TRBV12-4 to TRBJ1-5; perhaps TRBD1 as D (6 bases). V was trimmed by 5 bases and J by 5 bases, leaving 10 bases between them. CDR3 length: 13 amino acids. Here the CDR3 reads CASSPGADQPQHF. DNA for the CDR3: TGTGCCAGCAGTCCAGGGGCAGATCAGCCCCAGCATTTT.

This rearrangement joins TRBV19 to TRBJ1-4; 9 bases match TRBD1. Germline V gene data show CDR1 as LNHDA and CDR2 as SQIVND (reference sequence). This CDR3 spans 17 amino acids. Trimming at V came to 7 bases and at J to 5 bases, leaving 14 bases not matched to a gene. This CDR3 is CASTSPGPGQGNEKLFF. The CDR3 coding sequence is TGTGCCAGTACCTCGCCCGGCCCGGGACAGGGAAATGAAAAACTGTTTTTT.

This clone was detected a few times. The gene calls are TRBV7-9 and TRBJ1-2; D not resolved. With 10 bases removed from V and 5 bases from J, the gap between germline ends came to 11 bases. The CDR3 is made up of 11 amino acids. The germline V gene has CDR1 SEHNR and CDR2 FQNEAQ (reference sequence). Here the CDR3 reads CATHGEYGYTF. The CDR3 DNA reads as TGTGCCACTCACGGGGAATATGGCTACACCTTC.

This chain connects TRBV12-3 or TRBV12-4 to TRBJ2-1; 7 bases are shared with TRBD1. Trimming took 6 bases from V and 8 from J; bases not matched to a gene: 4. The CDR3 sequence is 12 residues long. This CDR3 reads CASRRGRDEQFF. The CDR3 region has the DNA TGTGCCAGCAGGAGGGGGCGAGATGAGCAGTTCTTC.

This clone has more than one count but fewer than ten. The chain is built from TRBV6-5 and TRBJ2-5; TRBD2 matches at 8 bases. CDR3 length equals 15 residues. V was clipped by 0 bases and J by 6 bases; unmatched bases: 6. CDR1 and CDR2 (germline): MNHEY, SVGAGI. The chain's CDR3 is CASSYSFGGAQTQYF. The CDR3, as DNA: TGTGCCAGCAGTTACTCTTTCGGGGGGGCACAGACCCAGTACTTC.

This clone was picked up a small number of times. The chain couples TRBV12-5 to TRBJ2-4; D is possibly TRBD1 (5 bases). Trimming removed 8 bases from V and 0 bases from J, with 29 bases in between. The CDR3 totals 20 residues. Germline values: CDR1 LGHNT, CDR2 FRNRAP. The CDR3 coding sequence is TGTGCTAGTAGCGAAAATAGACAGTTAAAACTTTATCTAGCCAAAAACATTCAGTACTTC. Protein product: CASSENRQLKLYLAKNIQYF.